This T cell receptor (beta chain) was documented in a study of tumor and adjacent non-tumor tissue in lung cancer. Overall study context: There were some 12 adenocarcinoma, a couple of squamous cell carcinoma and 1 small cell lung cancer cases. Findings and caveats of the study: Normal lung showed higher cumulative top 100 clone frequency than tumor.

This clonotype was seen once. Its antigen remains unknown. CDR3 size: 15 residues. The germline gives CDR1 ENHRY, CDR2 SYGVKD. Trimming took 8 bases from V and 3 from J, leaving 19 bases between them. The template was RNA from unsorted bulk tissue. Three rounds of nested PCR, following a modified ARM-PCR protocol, produced the TCRbeta library. Each CDR3 protein is one row after TCRdb ran MiXCR on the multiplex PCR reads. The sample carries more than 60,000 distinct CDR3 sequences, around 77% recorded once. Input material: lung tumor tissue. V and J are TRBV10-3 and TRBJ1-2, with D maybe TRBD1 (6 bases). The clonotype originates from a woman between 45 and 60 years old with non-small cell lung cancer. The CDR3: CAIGAPGQGHYGYTF. The CDR3 region has the DNA TGTGCCATCGGTGCTCCGGGGCAGGGGCACTATGGCTACACCTTC.